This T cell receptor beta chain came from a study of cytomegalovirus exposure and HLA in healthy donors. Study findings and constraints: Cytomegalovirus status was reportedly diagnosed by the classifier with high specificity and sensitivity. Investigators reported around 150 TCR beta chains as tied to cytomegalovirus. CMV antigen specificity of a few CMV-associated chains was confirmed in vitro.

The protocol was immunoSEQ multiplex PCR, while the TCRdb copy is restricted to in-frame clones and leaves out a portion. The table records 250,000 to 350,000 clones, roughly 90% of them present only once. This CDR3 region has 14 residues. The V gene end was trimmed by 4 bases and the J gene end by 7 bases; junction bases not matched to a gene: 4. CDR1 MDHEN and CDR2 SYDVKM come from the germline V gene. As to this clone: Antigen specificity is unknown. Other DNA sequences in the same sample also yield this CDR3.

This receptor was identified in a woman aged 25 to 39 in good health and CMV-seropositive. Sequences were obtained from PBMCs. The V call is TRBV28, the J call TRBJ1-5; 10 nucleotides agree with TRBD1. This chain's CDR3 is CASSSRQGAQPQHF. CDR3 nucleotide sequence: TGTGCCAGCAGTTCTCGACAGGGGGCCCAGCCCCAGCATTTT.